A selection of T cell receptor beta chains follows, all from one sample in a study of T cell responses to AZD1222 COVID-19 vaccine. Repertoires were generated with immunoSEQ multiplex PCR, while TCRdb's copy carries only in-frame clones and drops some. Among approximately 140,000 clones, 80% to 95% were seen once, and the ten largest hold 1.5% to 2%. The source material was peripheral blood, sampled 28 days after the second AZD1222 dose. The receptor source for this set is an adult who received the AZD1222 COVID-19 vaccine. CDR3s leave out the opening cysteine and the closing phenylalanine or tryptophan. D genes are given only for firm matches.

v_gene: TRBV7-9
j_gene: TRBJ2-3
d_gene: .
CDR3aa: ASSLTPGPIPDTQY

v_gene: TRBV29-1
j_gene: TRBJ1-3
d_gene: .
CDR3aa: SVPAWDKANTIY

v_gene: TRBV30
j_gene: TRBJ2-1
d_gene: .
CDR3aa: AWSVRRVIYNEQF

v_gene: TRBV12-5
j_gene: TRBJ1-5
d_gene: TRBD1
CDR3aa: ASGPDRGHQPQH

v_gene: TRBV30
j_gene: TRBJ1-3
d_gene: .
CDR3aa: AWIGWGISGNTIY

v_gene: TRBV5-1
j_gene: TRBJ2-3
d_gene: TRBD2
CDR3aa: ASSPGASGSTDTQY

v_gene: TRBV5-1
j_gene: TRBJ2-5
d_gene: .
CDR3aa: ASSLVSGAQETQY

v_gene: TRBV5-4
j_gene: TRBJ1-4
d_gene: TRBD1
CDR3aa: ASSPTGSGEKLF

v_gene: TRBV9
j_gene: TRBJ2-1
d_gene: .
CDR3aa: ASSVGFPNEQF

v_gene: TRBV6-5
j_gene: TRBJ2-1
d_gene: TRBD2
CDR3aa: ASSSRGAGEGEQF

v_gene: TRBV9
j_gene: TRBJ1-1
d_gene: .
CDR3aa: ASSVGGAPERGEAF

v_gene: TRBV18
j_gene: TRBJ2-4
d_gene: TRBD2
CDR3aa: ASSRGTSGDIQY

v_gene: TRBV29-1
j_gene: TRBJ1-1
d_gene: .
CDR3aa: SAREYRGSNTEAF

v_gene: TRBV2
j_gene: TRBJ1-5
d_gene: TRBD1
CDR3aa: ASSERVFRGANQPQH

v_gene: TRBV10-1
j_gene: TRBJ1-1
d_gene: .
CDR3aa: ASSAGTEAF

v_gene: TRBV6-2/TRBV6-3
j_gene: TRBJ2-5
d_gene: TRBD1
CDR3aa: ASSRQGASETQY